What follows is one T cell receptor (beta chain) and its context. In its sample, this clonotype was seen a few times. It lacks a known antigen. No per-base quality is available; no much larger clone lies one base away. As encoded in the germline V gene, CDR1 is SGHVS while CDR2 is FQNEAQ. The CDR3 goes from the cysteine to the phenylalanine over 17 residues. Only the CDR3 portion is preserved as DNA: 51 bases, with reading frame beginning at the first base. V is clipped by 5 bases and J by 0 bases, and the sequence between their germline boundaries is 17 bases long. This record comes from a study of patients and donors after allogeneic stem cell transplantation (dated by TCRdb to the early 2020s). Library construction relied on RT-PCR. Data came from a NextSeq 550. TCRdb reanalyzed the raw reads on its own, using fastp at Q25 for trimming and MiXCR for clone calling, and kept in-frame beta chains. Here each entry gathers all rows of one CDR3 protein and keeps the most common genes and DNA. The sample table holds hundreds of thousands of distinct CDR3 sequences, of which about a sixth were seen once. The ten top clones hold over 6% of the sample.

The sequencing input was blood, either unsorted or a sorted T cell fraction (not recorded which). The source is a human donor who was either an allogeneic HSCT recipient or a stem cell or donor lymphocyte infusion donor (not recorded which). It is not recorded whose cells these are; they may come from a transplant donor. The rearrangement joined TRBV7-8 to TRBJ2-4, with the D gene too uncertain to name. The sequence in DNA is TGTGCCAGCAGCCATAAGCAGCTGTCCCTAGCCAAAAACATTCAGTACTTC. It translates to CASSHKQLSLAKNIQYF.